This TCR beta chain derives from a study of beta chain features in type 1 diabetes. Broader study findings: The naive, central memory and Treg TCRB repertoires of patients appeared to be more similar to one another than those of healthy donors.

Details on this clone: What it recognizes is unknown.

Per the germline V gene, CDR1 is LNHNV and CDR2 is YYDKDF (reference sequence). The CDR3 loop spans 14 amino acids. The V end was cut by 0 bases, the J end by 0 bases, with 6 bases between. Reverse transcription of all isolated RNA meant that expressed TCRB transcripts were sequenced. The table came from immunoSEQ multiplex PCR; TCRdb's copy has only in-frame clones and leaves some out. The repertoire has roughly 150,000 clones, around 10% of them found once; the top ten carry under 2.5%. The rearrangement links TRBV15 to TRBJ2-7, with D hard to call. The specimen sequenced was central memory CD4+ T cells from blood. This receptor was taken from a man aged 18 to 29 in good health. DNA for the CDR3: TGTGCCACCAGCAGAGAGTTAGCCTCCTACGAGCAGTACTTC. Its protein is CATSRELASYEQYF.